These T cell receptor beta chains were read from a single sample in a study of cytomegalovirus exposure and HLA in healthy donors. Using immunoSEQ multiplex PCR, the repertoire was profiled, and TCRdb retains in-frame clones only, with some absent. The repertoire table contains 150,000 or so clones. Sequencing used PBMCs. The receptors here all came from a woman aged 40 to 55 in good health and CMV-seropositive. Each CDR3 is given with its conserved first and last residue. The D gene is left open where the match is weak.

d_call,v_call,j_call,cdr3_nt,cdr3_aa
-,TRBV4-1,TRBJ1-2,TGCGCCAGCAGCCACGATACTAGACTGAGCTACACCTTC,CASSHDTRLSYTF
TRBD1,TRBV5-6,TRBJ2-7,TGTGCCAGCAGCTTGGTAACCGGGACAGTATCCTACGAGCAGTACTTC,CASSLVTGTVSYEQYF
TRBD1,TRBV5-6,TRBJ2-5,TGTGCCAGCACCCTGGGACAGGGGTTCCAAGAGACCCAGTACTTC,CASTLGQGFQETQYF
TRBD1,TRBV6-1,TRBJ1-5,TGTGCCAGCAGTGGGAACCGGGGGACAGGGGGCTTGGGCAATCAGCCCCAGCATTTT,CASSGNRGTGGLGNQPQHF
TRBD2,TRBV27,TRBJ2-3,TGTGCCAGCAGTTGGACCGGGACTAGGGGCACAGATACGCAGTATTTT,CASSWTGTRGTDTQYF
-,TRBV6-1,TRBJ2-7,TGTGCCAGCAGGTTCGCAGGGTTGGACGAGCAGTACTTC,CASRFAGLDEQYF
TRBD2,TRBV7-3,TRBJ2-5,TGTGCCAGCAGCCCACTAGAGGCGGGAGGGCGGGAGACCCAGTACTTC,CASSPLEAGGRETQYF
TRBD1,TRBV5-1,TRBJ2-7,TGCGCCAGCAGCCCAAATTTACAGGGGGGCGAGCAGTACTTC,CASSPNLQGGEQYF
-,TRBV14,TRBJ1-1,TGTGCCAGCAGCCCTGGGGGGGGCTGGGTCTTGAACACTGAAGCTTTCTTT,CASSPGGGWVLNTEAFF
TRBD2,TRBV28,TRBJ2-1,TGTGCCAGCAGTCCCCGCCTAGCGGGAGGCTACAATGAGCAGTTCTTC,CASSPRLAGGYNEQFF
TRBD1,TRBV5-6,TRBJ1-1,TGTGCCAGCAGCCCCGACAGGGCCACTGAAGCTTTCTTT,CASSPDRATEAFF
TRBD2,TRBV4-1,TRBJ2-7,TGCGCCAGCAGCAGGGGACTAACCTACGAGCAGTACTTC,CASSRGLTYEQYF
-,TRBV28,TRBJ1-1,TGTGCCAGCATCTCATCCCCGGGGAGTCTGAACACTGAAGCTTTCTTT,CASISSPGSLNTEAFF
TRBD1,TRBV4-2,TRBJ1-5,TGTGCCAGCAGCCAAGAAGTGGGGACAGGGTTACAGCCCCAGCATTTT,CASSQEVGTGLQPQHF
-,TRBV6-1,TRBJ2-7,TGTGCCAGCAGTGAACGAGCCTCGAGCTCCTACGAGCAGTACTTC,CASSERASSSYEQYF
-,TRBV27,TRBJ1-2,TGTGCCAGCAGTTTAGGAGGCACCTATGGCTACACCTTC,CASSLGGTYGYTF
-,TRBV10-1,TRBJ1-4,TGCGCCAGCAGTGAGTCTACAGAGGAAAAACTGTTTTTT,CASSESTEEKLFF
-,TRBV6-1,TRBJ1-5,TGTGCCAGCAGTGAATCTACGTCGCGACAGCCCCAGCATTTT,CASSESTSRQPQHF